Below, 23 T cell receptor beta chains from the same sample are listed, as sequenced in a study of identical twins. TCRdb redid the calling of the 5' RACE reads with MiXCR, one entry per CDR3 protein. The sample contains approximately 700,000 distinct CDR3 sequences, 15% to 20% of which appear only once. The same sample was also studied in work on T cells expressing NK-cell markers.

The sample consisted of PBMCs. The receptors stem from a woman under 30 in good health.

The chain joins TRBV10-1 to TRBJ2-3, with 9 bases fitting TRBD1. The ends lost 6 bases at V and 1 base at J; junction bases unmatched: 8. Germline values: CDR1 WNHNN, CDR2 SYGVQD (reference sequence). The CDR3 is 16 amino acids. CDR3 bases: TGCGCCAGCAGCAAGGGGACAGGGTTGGGCACAGATACGCAGTATTTT. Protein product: CASSKGTGLGTDTQYF.

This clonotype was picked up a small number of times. This chain's CDR3 is CASSHLLDSETQYF. The CDR3 DNA sequence: TGTGCCAGCAGCCATCTCCTGGACAGCGAGACCCAGTACTTC. The chain carries TRBV27 and TRBJ2-5, with a tentative D call TRBD1 (6 bases). The CDR3 extends over 14 amino acids. Trimming cost V 6 bases and J 5 bases, with 16 bases left between them. Per germline, CDR1 MNHEY and CDR2 SMNVEV (reference sequence).

The CDR3 sequence: CASSLPAGVTDTQYF. The CDR3 DNA follows: TGTGCCAGCAGCCTACCAGCGGGGGTCACAGATACGCAGTATTTT. This chain links TRBV7-3 with TRBJ2-3; 8 nucleotides match TRBD2. Trimming cost V 5 bases and J 2 bases; bases outside gene matches: 6. Per germline, CDR1 SGHTA and CDR2 FQGTGA. CDR3 length: 15 residues.

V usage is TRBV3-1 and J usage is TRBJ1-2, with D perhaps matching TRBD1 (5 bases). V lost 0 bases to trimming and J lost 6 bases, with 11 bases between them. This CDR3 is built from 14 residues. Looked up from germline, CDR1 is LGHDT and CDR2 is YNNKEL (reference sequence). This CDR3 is CASSQDGAENGYTF. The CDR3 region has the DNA TGTGCCAGCAGCCAAGACGGGGCTGAGAATGGCTACACCTTC.

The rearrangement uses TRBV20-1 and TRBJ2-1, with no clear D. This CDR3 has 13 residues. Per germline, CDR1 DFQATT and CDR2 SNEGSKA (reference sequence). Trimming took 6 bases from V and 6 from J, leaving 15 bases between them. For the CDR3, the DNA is TGCAGTGCCCCAATCCACGTGGGCAATGAGCAGTTCTTC. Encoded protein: CSAPIHVGNEQFF.

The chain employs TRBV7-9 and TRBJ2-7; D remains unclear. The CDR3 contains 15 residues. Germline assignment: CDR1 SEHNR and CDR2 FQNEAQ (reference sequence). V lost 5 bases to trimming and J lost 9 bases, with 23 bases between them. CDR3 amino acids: CASSLLTARYEWQYF. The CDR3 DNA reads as TGTGCCAGCAGCCTATTGACCGCCCGCTACGAATGGCAGTACTTC.

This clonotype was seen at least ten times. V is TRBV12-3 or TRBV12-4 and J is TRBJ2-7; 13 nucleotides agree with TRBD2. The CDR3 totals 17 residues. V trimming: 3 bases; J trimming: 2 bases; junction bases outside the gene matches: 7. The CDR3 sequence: CASSFLGLAGRPYEQYF. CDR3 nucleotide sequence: TGTGCCAGCAGTTTTTTGGGACTAGCGGGACGACCCTACGAGCAGTACTTC.

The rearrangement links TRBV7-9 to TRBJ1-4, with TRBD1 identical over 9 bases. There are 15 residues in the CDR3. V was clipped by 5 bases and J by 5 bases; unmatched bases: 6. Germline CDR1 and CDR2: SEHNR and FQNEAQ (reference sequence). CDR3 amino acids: CASSQADRGNEKLFF. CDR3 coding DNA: TGTGCCAGCAGCCAGGCCGACAGGGGGAATGAAAAACTGTTTTTT.

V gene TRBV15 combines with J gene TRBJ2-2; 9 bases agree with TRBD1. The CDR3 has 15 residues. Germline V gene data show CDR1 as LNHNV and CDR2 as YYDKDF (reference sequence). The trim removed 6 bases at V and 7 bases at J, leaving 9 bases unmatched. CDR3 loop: CATRGRDRDSGELFF. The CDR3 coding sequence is TGTGCCACCAGAGGCCGGGACAGGGATAGCGGGGAGCTGTTTTTT.

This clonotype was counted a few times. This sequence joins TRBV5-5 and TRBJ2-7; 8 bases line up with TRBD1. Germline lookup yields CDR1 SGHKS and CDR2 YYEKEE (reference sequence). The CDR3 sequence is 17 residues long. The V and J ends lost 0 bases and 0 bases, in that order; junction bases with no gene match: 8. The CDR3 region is CASSLGGPGGASYEQYF. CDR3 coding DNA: TGTGCCAGCAGCTTGGGAGGGCCAGGGGGCGCCTCCTACGAGCAGTACTTC.

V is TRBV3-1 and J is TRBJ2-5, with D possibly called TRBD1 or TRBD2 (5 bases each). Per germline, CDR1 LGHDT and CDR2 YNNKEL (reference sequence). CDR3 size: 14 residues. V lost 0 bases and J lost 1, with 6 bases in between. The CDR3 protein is CASSQDGGQETQYF. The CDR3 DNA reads TGTGCCAGCAGCCAAGATGGGGGCCAAGAGACCCAGTACTTC.

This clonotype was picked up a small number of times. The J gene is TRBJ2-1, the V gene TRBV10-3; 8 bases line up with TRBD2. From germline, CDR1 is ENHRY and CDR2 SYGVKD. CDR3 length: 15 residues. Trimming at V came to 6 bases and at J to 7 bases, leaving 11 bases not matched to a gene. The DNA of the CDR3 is TGTGCCATCAGGGGGGGTAGTAGCGGGATTAATGAGCAGTTCTTC. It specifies CAIRGGSSGINEQFF.

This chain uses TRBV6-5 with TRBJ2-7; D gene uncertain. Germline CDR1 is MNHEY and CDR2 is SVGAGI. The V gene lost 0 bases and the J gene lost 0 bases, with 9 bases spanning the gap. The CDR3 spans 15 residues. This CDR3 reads CASSYSNSYSYEQYF. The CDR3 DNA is TGTGCCAGCAGTTACTCGAATTCCTACTCCTACGAGCAGTACTTC.

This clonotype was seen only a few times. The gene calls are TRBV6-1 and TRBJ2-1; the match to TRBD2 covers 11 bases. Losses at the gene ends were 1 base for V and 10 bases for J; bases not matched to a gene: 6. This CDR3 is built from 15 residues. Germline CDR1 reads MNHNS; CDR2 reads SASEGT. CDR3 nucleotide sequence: TGTGCCAGCAGTGAAGGGACTAGCGGGTCTAGGGAGCAGTTCTTC. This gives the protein CASSEGTSGSREQFF.

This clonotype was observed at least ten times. The CDR3 protein is CASSNRNNQPQHF. In DNA form, the CDR3 reads TGTGCCAGCAGCAACAGGAACAATCAGCCCCAGCATTTT. The rearrangement joins TRBV12-3 or TRBV12-4 to TRBJ1-5; tentative D call: TRBD1 (5 bases). The CDR3 runs 13 residues. Trimming took 6 bases from V and 3 from J, leaving 9 bases between them.

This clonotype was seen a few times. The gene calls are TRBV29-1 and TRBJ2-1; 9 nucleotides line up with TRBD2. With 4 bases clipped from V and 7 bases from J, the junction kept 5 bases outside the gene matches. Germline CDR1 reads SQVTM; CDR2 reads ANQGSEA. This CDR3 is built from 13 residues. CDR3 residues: CSVGGTSWNEQFF. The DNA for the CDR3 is TGCAGCGTTGGTGGGACTAGCTGGAATGAGCAGTTCTTC.

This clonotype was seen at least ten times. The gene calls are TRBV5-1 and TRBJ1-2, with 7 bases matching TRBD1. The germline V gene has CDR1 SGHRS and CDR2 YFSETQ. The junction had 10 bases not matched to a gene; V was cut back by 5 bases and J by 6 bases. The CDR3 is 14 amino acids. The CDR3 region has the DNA TGCGCCAGCAGGGACTCAGGGACAGCCAATGGCTACACCTTC. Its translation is CASRDSGTANGYTF.

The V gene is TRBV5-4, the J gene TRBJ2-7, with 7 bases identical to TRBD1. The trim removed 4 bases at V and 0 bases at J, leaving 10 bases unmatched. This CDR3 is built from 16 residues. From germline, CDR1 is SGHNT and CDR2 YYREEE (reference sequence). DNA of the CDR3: TGTGCCAGCAGCCCCACGGGACAGCGTAACTCCTACGAGCAGTACTTC. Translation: CASSPTGQRNSYEQYF.

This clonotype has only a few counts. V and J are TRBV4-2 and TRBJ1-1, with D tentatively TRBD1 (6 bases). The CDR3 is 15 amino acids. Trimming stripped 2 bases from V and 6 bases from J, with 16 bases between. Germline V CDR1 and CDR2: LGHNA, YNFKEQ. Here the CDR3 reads CASSQIATGAAEAFF. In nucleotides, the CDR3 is TGTGCCAGCAGCCAAATCGCCACGGGGGCTGCTGAAGCTTTCTTT.

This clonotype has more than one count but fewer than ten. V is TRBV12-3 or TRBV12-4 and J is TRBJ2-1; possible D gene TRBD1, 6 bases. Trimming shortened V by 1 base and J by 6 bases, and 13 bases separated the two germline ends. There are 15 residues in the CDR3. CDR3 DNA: TGTGCCAGCAGTTTAGGGCAGGGGAATGGCAATGAGCAGTTCTTC. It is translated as CASSLGQGNGNEQFF.

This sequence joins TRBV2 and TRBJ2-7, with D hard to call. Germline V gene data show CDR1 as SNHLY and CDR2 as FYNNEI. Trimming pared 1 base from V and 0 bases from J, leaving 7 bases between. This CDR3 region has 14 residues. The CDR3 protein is CASSEEQSSYEQYF. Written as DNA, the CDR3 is TGTGCCAGCAGTGAAGAGCAGAGCTCCTACGAGCAGTACTTC.

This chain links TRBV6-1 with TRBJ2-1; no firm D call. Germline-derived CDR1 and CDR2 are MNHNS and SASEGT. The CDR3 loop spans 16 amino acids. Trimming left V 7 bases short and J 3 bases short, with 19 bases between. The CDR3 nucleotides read TGTGCCAGCACTCCCGCTGCTAGAGGATTCTACAATGAGCAGTTCTTC. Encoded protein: CASTPAARGFYNEQFF.

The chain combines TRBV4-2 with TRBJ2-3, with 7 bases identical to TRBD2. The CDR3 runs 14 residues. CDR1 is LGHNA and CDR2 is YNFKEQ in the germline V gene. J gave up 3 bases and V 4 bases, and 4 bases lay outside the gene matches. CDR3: CASSPRTRTDTQYF. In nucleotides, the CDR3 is TGTGCCAGCAGCCCGAGGACTAGGACAGATACGCAGTATTTT.